This T cell receptor (beta chain) came from a study of blood T cell repertoires in COVID-19. Study background: Researchers got acute and convalescent COVID-19 samples from the United States, Italy and Spain.

The repertoire was sequenced with immunoSEQ multiplex PCR; TCRdb's copy has only in-frame clones and lacks some. This sample yields about 360,000 clones, of which 86% are seen a single time; around 7.5% belongs to the top ten. The CDR3 is made up of 13 amino acids. The ends lost 9 bases at V and 6 bases at J; junction bases unmatched: 8. While infection was still active, Seattle patients were enrolled and then followed longitudinally. Specimen: peripheral blood. The chain employs TRBV12-3 or TRBV12-4 and TRBJ2-3, with TRBD1 matching 8 bases. This sequence was found in a woman aged 60-70 years with COVID-19, enrolled during active disease. The CDR3 region has the DNA TGTGCCAGTGCGGACAGGGTACAGGATACGCAGTATTTT. Its translation is CASADRVQDTQYF.